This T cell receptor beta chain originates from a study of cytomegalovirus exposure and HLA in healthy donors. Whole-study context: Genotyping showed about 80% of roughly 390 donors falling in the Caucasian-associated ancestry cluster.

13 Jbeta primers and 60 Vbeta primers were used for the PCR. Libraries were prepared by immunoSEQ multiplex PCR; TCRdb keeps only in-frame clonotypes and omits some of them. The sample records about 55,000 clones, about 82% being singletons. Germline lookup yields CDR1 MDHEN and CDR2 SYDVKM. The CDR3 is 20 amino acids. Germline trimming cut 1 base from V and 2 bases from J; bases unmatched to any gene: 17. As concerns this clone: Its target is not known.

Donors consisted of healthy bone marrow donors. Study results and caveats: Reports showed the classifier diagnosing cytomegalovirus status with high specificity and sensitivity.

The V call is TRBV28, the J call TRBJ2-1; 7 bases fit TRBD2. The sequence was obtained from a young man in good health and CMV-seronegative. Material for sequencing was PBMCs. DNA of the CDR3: TGTGCCAGCAGTTTATTAAGGCGGAAGGATGGACTAGGAGCCTACAATGAGCAGTTCTTC. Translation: CASSLLRRKDGLGAYNEQFF.